A selection of T cell receptor beta chains follows, all from one sample in a study of shared clonotypes between healthy human individuals. Measured with immunoSEQ multiplex PCR; TCRdb has only the in-frame clones, and not every one. The table shows millions of clones, with 90% to 95% occurring only once. Material for sequencing was naive CD8+ T cells from PBMCs. These receptors were taken from a man younger than 35 in good health. Some clones in this sample may be carry-over from other donors' samples. Both conserved end residues are part of each CDR3. D genes are given only for firm matches. A clone size is listed for some rows: how often the clone was seen (once, few, many), or a class if it is expanded.

j_call d_call v_call clone_size cdr3_aa cdr3_nt
TRBJ1-5 - TRBV7-8 once CASSQGAASNQPQHF TGTGCCAGCAGCCAAGGGGCAGCTAGCAATCAGCCCCAGCATTTT
TRBJ1-2 - TRBV30 once CACVRGGDYGYTF TGTGCCTGCGTTCGTGGGGGTGACTATGGCTACACCTTC
TRBJ2-7 - TRBV29-1 - CSVETGPTYEQYF TGCAGCGTTGAAACGGGGCCTACCTACGAGCAGTACTTC
TRBJ2-1 TRBD2 TRBV7-9 - CASTPTRLAGAGFNNEQFF TGTGCCAGCACCCCGACTAGGCTAGCGGGAGCAGGCTTCAACAATGAGCAGTTCTTC
TRBJ2-1 TRBD1 TRBV4-2 - CASSQITGQGLGNEQFF TGTGCCAGCAGCCAAATCACCGGACAGGGGTTAGGGAATGAGCAGTTCTTC
TRBJ1-5 - TRBV19 - CASSTNGGSNQPQHF TGTGCCAGTAGTACCAATGGGGGTAGCAATCAGCCCCAGCATTTT
TRBJ1-3 TRBD1 TRBV27 - CASSPGQGFGGYGNTIYF TGTGCCAGCAGTCCGGGACAGGGGTTCGGGGGATACGGAAACACCATATATTTT
TRBJ2-3 - TRBV18 - CASSPEDDHQRTDTQYF TGTGCCAGCTCACCCGAGGACGACCATCAACGCACAGATACGCAGTATTTT
TRBJ1-2 - TRBV21-1 - CASSEVPQEANYGYTF TGTGCCAGCAGCGAAGTACCACAGGAAGCTAACTATGGCTACACCTTC
TRBJ2-5 TRBD2 TRBV2 - CASRWERKATSGRNYQETQYF TGTGCCAGCAGGTGGGAAAGAAAGGCTACTAGCGGGAGGAATTACCAAGAGACCCAGTACTTC
TRBJ1-2 - TRBV7-8 - CASSGGDTFYGYTF TGTGCCAGCAGCGGGGGGGACACCTTCTATGGCTACACCTTC
TRBJ1-2 - TRBV5-1 - CASSFVVDYGYTF TGCGCCAGCAGCTTCGTAGTAGACTATGGCTACACCTTC
TRBJ2-2 - TRBV30 - CAWRKRNTGELFF TGTGCCTGGAGAAAGCGGAACACCGGGGAGCTGTTTTTT
TRBJ2-1 - TRBV29-1 - CSVGLRYNEQFF TGCAGCGTTGGATTGCGATACAATGAGCAGTTCTTC
TRBJ1-1 - TRBV20-1 - CSARQNTEAFF TGCAGTGCTAGACAGAACACTGAAGCTTTCTTT
TRBJ1-1 TRBD1 TRBV25-1 - CASSGYTGVDAEAFF TGTGCCAGCAGTGGATATACAGGGGTCGACGCTGAAGCTTTCTTT
TRBJ2-7 TRBD1 TRBV29-1 - CSVRDRVSYEQYF TGCAGCGTTAGGGACAGGGTTTCCTACGAGCAGTACTTC
TRBJ2-2 - TRBV12-2 - CASRNHQGANGELFF TGTGCAAGTCGAAACCACCAGGGGGCGAACGGGGAGCTGTTTTTT
TRBJ1-4 - TRBV27 - CASRTATMAKLFF TGTGCCAGCCGGACTGCGACCATGGCAAAACTGTTTTTT
TRBJ1-4 - TRBV6-1 - CASSEAWDEKLFF TGTGCCAGCAGTGAAGCATGGGATGAAAAACTGTTTTTT
TRBJ1-1 - TRBV27 - CASTPLPSGTEAFF TGTGCCAGCACCCCCCTCCCATCGGGAACTGAAGCTTTCTTT
TRBJ2-7 - TRBV19 - CASSISFRGPSYEQYF TGTGCCAGTAGTATTTCATTCAGGGGACCGTCCTACGAGCAGTACTTC
TRBJ1-2 TRBD1 TRBV5-1 - CASSLSDRVRYPNGYTF TGCGCCAGCAGCTTGTCGGACAGGGTCCGATACCCAAATGGCTACACCTTC
TRBJ2-2 - TRBV25-1 - CASSLISGTGELFF TGTGCCAGCAGTTTAATCTCCGGCACCGGGGAGCTGTTTTTT
TRBJ2-7 - TRBV7-9 once CASSLVGGPYEQYF TGTGCCAGCAGCTTAGTTGGGGGTCCCTACGAGCAGTACTTC
TRBJ2-7 - TRBV28 - CASSLSPDGSYEQYF TGTGCCAGCAGTTTATCCCCAGACGGTTCCTACGAGCAGTACTTC
TRBJ2-7 - TRBV28 once CASSRRGSYEQYF TGTGCCAGCAGTCGTCGGGGTTCCTACGAGCAGTACTTC
TRBJ2-2 - TRBV19 once CASSIDPSRKGAGELFF TGTGCCAGTAGTATAGATCCTAGCAGAAAAGGAGCCGGGGAGCTGTTTTTT
TRBJ2-7 TRBD2 TRBV27 - CASSLREANEQYF TGTGCCAGCAGTTTGCGGGAGGCGAACGAGCAGTACTTC
TRBJ1-1 TRBD1 TRBV27 - CASTPFPGGDTEAFF TGTGCCAGCACTCCCTTCCCAGGGGGGGACACTGAAGCTTTCTTT
TRBJ2-5 TRBD1 TRBV25-1 once CASSESPTGAETQYF TGTGCCAGCAGTGAAAGTCCGACAGGGGCCGAGACCCAGTACTTC
TRBJ2-7 TRBD1 TRBV27 - CASRSTGAYEQYF TGTGCCAGCAGGTCTACAGGGGCATACGAGCAGTACTTC
TRBJ1-2 TRBD1 TRBV9 - CASSGGQGANYGYTF TGTGCCAGCAGCGGTGGACAGGGGGCGAACTATGGCTACACCTTC
TRBJ1-3 - TRBV9 - CASSVDNTIYF TGTGCCAGCAGCGTAGACAACACCATATATTTT
TRBJ2-2 - TRBV11-3 once CASSEPPGEVLFF TGTGCCAGCAGCGAACCCCCGGGGGAAGTGCTGTTTTTT
TRBJ2-5 - TRBV5-6 - CASSLGSVRKKETQYF TGTGCCAGCAGCTTGGGGTCCGTACGGAAGAAAGAGACCCAGTACTTC
TRBJ2-3 TRBD2 TRBV4-1 - CASSQATFSGMSDTQYF TGCGCCAGCAGCCAAGCTACTTTTAGCGGGATGTCAGATACGCAGTATTTT
TRBJ1-5 - TRBV2 few CASKPAGAYQPQHF TGTGCCAGCAAACCTGCAGGGGCCTATCAGCCCCAGCATTTT
TRBJ1-2 TRBD1 TRBV5-5 - CASSLGSWAGGLGYTF TGTGCCAGCAGCTTGGGATCCTGGGCAGGGGGATTGGGCTACACCTTC
TRBJ2-5 - TRBV27 - CASRDNQETQYF TGTGCCAGCAGGGACAACCAAGAGACCCAGTACTTC
TRBJ1-3 - TRBV6-6 - CASKGRTSSGNTIYF TGTGCCAGCAAGGGAAGGACGAGCTCTGGAAACACCATATATTTT
TRBJ2-2 TRBD1 TRBV7-2 once CASSLSRDSMNTGELFF TGTGCCAGCAGCTTATCACGGGACAGCATGAACACCGGGGAGCTGTTTTTT
TRBJ2-7 - TRBV9 - CASSVDFNPYEQYF TGTGCCAGCAGCGTAGATTTCAACCCCTACGAGCAGTACTTC
TRBJ1-1 - TRBV6-1 - CASSEYRNTEAFF TGTGCCAGCAGTGAATACAGGAACACTGAAGCTTTCTTT
TRBJ1-2 TRBD1 TRBV29-1 - CSVIGTDTNYGYTF TGCAGCGTGATAGGGACAGATACTAACTATGGCTACACCTTC
TRBJ2-7 - TRBV28 once CASSAWDLTYEQYF TGTGCCAGCAGTGCATGGGACTTAACCTACGAGCAGTACTTC
TRBJ2-3 TRBD2 TRBV27 - CASTEGAGVRDTQYF TGTGCCAGCACCGAGGGAGCGGGAGTTCGAGATACGCAGTATTTT
TRBJ1-5 - TRBV6-5 - CASSYSIGGNQPQHF TGTGCCAGCAGTTACTCGATTGGGGGCAATCAGCCCCAGCATTTT
TRBJ2-1 - TRBV10-1 - CASSESKGILDSYNEQFF TGCGCCAGCAGTGAGTCGAAAGGAATCCTGGACAGCTACAATGAGCAGTTCTTC
TRBJ1-1 TRBD1 TRBV28 - CASSLQGDSTEAFF TGTGCCAGCAGTCTACAGGGGGACTCAACTGAAGCTTTCTTT
TRBJ1-1 - TRBV12-5 - CASGESDNTEAFF TGTGCTAGTGGTGAGTCGGATAACACTGAAGCTTTCTTT
TRBJ2-5 - TRBV7-3 - CASSAETGSGWPQYF TGTGCCAGCAGCGCCGAAACTGGGTCCGGTTGGCCCCAGTACTTC
TRBJ2-7 TRBD1 TRBV27 - CASSLGTGGDEQYF TGTGCCAGCAGTCTCGGGACAGGGGGCGACGAGCAGTACTTC